The 22 T cell receptor beta chains below all came from one sample that was sequenced in a study of post-analysis software for immune sequencing data. The library was made from cDNA and included unique molecular identifiers. Using its own MiXCR run on the PCR reads, TCRdb lists one record per CDR3 protein. The table shows about 540,000 distinct CDR3 sequences, with less than 40% occurring only once. Antigens for these TCRs are unknown. General study findings and limits: Compared with controls, patients had more of about 5 TRBV segments, including TRBV5-6, TRBV5-1 and TRBV20-1.

Material: blood. These TCRs come from a girl between 2 and 17 years old with multiple sclerosis.

This clonotype was seen only a few times. The chain employs TRBV5-1 and TRBJ1-4, with 9 bases identical to TRBD1. CDR1 is SGHRS, CDR2 YFSETQ, per germline. This CDR3 has 15 amino acids. The V and J ends lost 0 bases and 7 bases, in that order; junction bases with no gene match: 4. The CDR3 is CASSLDRGQGEKLFF. CDR3 bases: TGCGCCAGCAGCTTGGACAGGGGGCAGGGTGAAAAACTGTTTTTT. The whole variable domain, remainder taken from reference TRBV5-1 and TRBJ1-4, is KAGVTQTPRYLIKTRGQQVTLSCSPISGHRSVSWYQQTPGQGLQFLFEYFSETQRNKGNFPGRFSGRQFSNSRSEMNVSTLELGDSALYLCASSLDRGQGEKLFFGSGTQLSVL.

V gene TRBV29-1 combines with J gene TRBJ1-2; D perhaps matches TRBD1 (6 bases). CDR1 is SQVTM and CDR2 is ANQGSEA in the germline V gene. The CDR3 consists of 12 residues. Trimming shortened V by 1 base and J by 8 bases, and 11 bases separated the two germline ends. CDR3 sequence: CSVEGEGGGYTF. The CDR3 nucleotides read TGCAGCGTTGAAGGGGAGGGGGGCGGCTACACCTTC.

This clonotype was picked up a small number of times. In DNA form, the CDR3 reads TGTGCCAGCAGCTTGGCCGGAAGAACCCAGCGGGGTTACAATGAGCAGTTCTTC. It is translated as CASSLAGRTQRGYNEQFF. V usage is TRBV5-5 and J usage is TRBJ2-1; the match to TRBD2 covers 7 bases. Trimming removed 0 bases from V and 4 bases from J; junction bases left unmatched: 13. This CDR3 is built from 18 residues. Germline CDR1 and CDR2: SGHKS and YYEKEE (reference sequence).

This clonotype turned up a few times. CDR3 sequence: CASTGQGASDTQYF. DNA for the CDR3: TGTGCCAGCACCGGACAGGGGGCTTCAGATACGCAGTATTTT. The chain carries TRBV6-1 and TRBJ2-3; the match to TRBD1 covers 11 bases. There are 14 residues in the CDR3. CDR1 and CDR2 (germline): MNHNS, SASEGT. The ends lost 7 bases at V and 4 bases at J; junction bases unmatched: 4.

Turning to this clonotype: A much larger clone lies a single base off, so this may be a read error. The chain links TRBV5-1 to TRBJ2-7; weak D call: TRBD2 (6 bases). The CDR3 runs to 13 residues. The V gene's germline CDR1 is SGHRS and CDR2 YFSETQ. Trimming took off 3 bases at V and 5 bases at J, with 12 bases between the two ends. The CDR3: CASSSEGRHEQYF. The CDR3 DNA sequence: TGCGCCAGCAGCTCGGAGGGCAGGCACGAGCAGTACTTC.

The chain carries TRBV6-1 and TRBJ1-6; D unresolved. CDR3 length: 19 amino acids. CDR1 is MNHNS, CDR2 SASEGT, per germline. V dropped 1 base and J dropped 0 bases, with 16 bases sitting between them. The CDR3 DNA is TGTGCCAGCAGTGAAGGGAATGAGTGGCGGCTCTCCTATAATTCACCCCTCCACTTT. Translating it yields CASSEGNEWRLSYNSPLHF.

V usage is TRBV3-1 and J usage is TRBJ2-2; tentatively, D is TRBD2 (6 bases). From germline, CDR1 is LGHDT and CDR2 YNNKEL (reference sequence). The V end lost 1 base, the J end lost 5 bases, and 14 bases lay between the germline ends. The CDR3 totals 16 residues. CDR3: CASSQGGPGGTGELFF. CDR3 nucleotide sequence: TGTGCCAGCAGCCAAGGGGGACCCGGAGGGACCGGGGAGCTGTTTTTT.

This clonotype was found a few times. This rearrangement joins TRBV20-1 to TRBJ2-4; possible D gene TRBD2, 6 bases. The length of the CDR3 is 15 residues. The V gene lost 0 bases and the J gene lost 2 bases, with 11 bases spanning the gap. The germline V gene encodes CDR1 DFQATT and CDR2 SNEGSKA (reference sequence). The CDR3 nucleotides are TGCAGTGCTAGAGAGCTGGCGGGACCCAAAAACATTCAGTACTTC. Protein product: CSARELAGPKNIQYF.

This chain uses TRBV10-3 with TRBJ2-1, with 8 bases that match TRBD2. The CDR3 has 13 residues. CDR1 ENHRY and CDR2 SYGVKD come from the germline V gene. Germline trimming cut 8 bases from V and 6 bases from J; bases unmatched to any gene: 6. This chain's CDR3 is CAILAGASNEQFF. CDR3 DNA sequence: TGTGCCATCCTAGCGGGTGCCTCCAATGAGCAGTTCTTC.

Remarks on this clonotype: A clone one base away is much larger, so this may be a read error. The chain uses TRBV6-6 and TRBJ2-5, with TRBD2 as a possible D gene (6 bases). The CDR3 is made up of 12 amino acids. In germline, CDR1 is MNHNY, CDR2 SVGAGI (reference sequence). V shed 7 bases and J shed 9 bases, with 15 bases lying between them. The CDR3 DNA reads TGTGCCAGCAAATGGGACTCCCAGGCCCAGTACTTC. As protein: CASKWDSQAQYF.

The chain employs TRBV3-1 and TRBJ2-1; no clear D. Per the germline V gene, CDR1 is LGHDT and CDR2 is YNNKEL (reference sequence). The CDR3 length is 16 residues. V lost 4 bases and J lost 0, with 13 bases in between. The CDR3 spells CASSPPVAYSYNEQFF. The CDR3, as DNA: TGTGCCAGCAGCCCGCCGGTGGCCTACTCCTACAATGAGCAGTTCTTC.

The sample holds a few counts of this clonotype. The genes are TRBV7-6 and TRBJ2-3; D might be TRBD2 (6 bases). V was pared by 6 bases and J by 2 bases, with 15 bases between. The length of the CDR3 is 15 residues. Per germline, CDR1 SGHVS and CDR2 FNYEAQ. As DNA, the CDR3 is TGTGCCAGCAGTTCTCCGGGGGTTACCACAGATACGCAGTATTTT. Protein: CASSSPGVTTDTQYF.

The chain carries TRBV15 and TRBJ1-1; 7 bases line up with TRBD1. The CDR3 contains 14 residues. Losses at the gene ends were 5 bases for V and 6 bases for J; bases not matched to a gene: 9. The germline gives CDR1 LNHNV, CDR2 YYDKDF (reference sequence). The CDR3 DNA reads as TGTGCCACCAGCGACACGGGACAGCATCCTGAAGCTTTCTTT. Protein product: CATSDTGQHPEAFF. The whole variable domain, filled in from reference TRBV15 and TRBJ1-1, reads DAMVIQNPRYQVTQFGKPVTLSCSQTLNHNVMYWYQQKSSQAPKLLFHYYDKDFNNEADTPDNFQSRRPNTSFCFLDIRSPGLGDTAMYLCATSDTGQHPEAFFGQGTRLTVV.

The DNA for the CDR3 is TGCAGTGCTAGGGCCCCTAGCGGCACAGATACGCAGTATTTT. Protein: CSARAPSGTDTQYF. The V call is TRBV20-1, the J call TRBJ2-3; tentative D call: TRBD2 (6 bases). V was cut by 3 bases and J by 1 base, with 11 bases left in between. The CDR3 sequence is 14 residues long. Germline CDR1 is DFQATT and CDR2 is SNEGSKA (reference sequence).

This clonotype has a handful of counts. The V gene is TRBV5-4, the J gene TRBJ1-2; a possible D gene is TRBD1 (6 bases). This CDR3 is 13 amino acids long. V was clipped by 1 base and J by 4 bases, with 8 bases between them. Germline CDR1 reads SGHNT; CDR2 reads YYREEE (reference sequence). Here the CDR3 reads CASSLQGFYGYTF. In DNA form, the CDR3 reads TGTGCCAGCAGCTTGCAGGGGTTCTATGGCTACACCTTC.

Only a few counts were recorded for this clonotype. The V call is TRBV28, the J call TRBJ2-5; TRBD1 might be the D (5 bases). The V gene lost 3 bases and the J gene lost 11 bases, with 19 bases spanning the gap. This CDR3 has 14 amino acids. The germline gives CDR1 MDHEN, CDR2 SYDVKM. The CDR3 DNA sequence: TGTGCCAGCAGTTTCAGGGTATCTCCCCATGAGCAGTACTTC. It yields the protein CASSFRVSPHEQYF.

In its sample, this clonotype was seen a few times. V and J are TRBV6-5 and TRBJ2-6; no clear D gene. The CDR3 is 16 amino acids. Deletions cut 3 bases from V and 1 base from J, with 10 bases between. The germline V gene has CDR1 MNHEY and CDR2 SVGAGI. The CDR3 nucleotides read TGTGCCAGCAGTTATTGGGGTGATTCTGGGGCCAACGTCCTGACTTTC. It specifies CASSYWGDSGANVLTF.

The sample holds a few counts of this clonotype. The chain combines TRBV7-8 with TRBJ1-4; no clear D. V was clipped by 2 bases and J by 0 bases, with 7 bases between them. Germline CDR1 SGHVS, CDR2 FQNEAQ. There are 15 residues in the CDR3. CDR3 in DNA: TGTGCCAGCAGCTTACAGTCAGCAACTAATGAAAAACTGTTTTTT. It specifies CASSLQSATNEKLFF. The full variable domain, in which reference TRBV7-8 and TRBJ1-4 provide the parts outside the CDR3, is GAGVSQSPRYKVAKRGQDVALRCDPISGHVSLFWYQQALGQGPEFLTYFQNEAQLDKSGLPSDRFFAERPEGSVSTLKIQRTQQEDSAVYLCASSLQSATNEKLFFGSGTQLSVL.

This clonotype was observed a handful of times. This chain connects TRBV29-1 to TRBJ2-3; 7 bases align to TRBD2. The CDR3 consists of 15 residues. Germline trimming cut 4 bases from V and 4 bases from J; bases unmatched to any gene: 11. Germline assignment: CDR1 SQVTM and CDR2 ANQGSEA. CDR3 protein: CSVVLAGEDPDTQYF. The CDR3 coding sequence is TGCAGCGTTGTTTTAGCGGGTGAGGATCCAGATACGCAGTATTTT.

This clonotype was counted once. The genes are TRBV6-1 and TRBJ2-5, with 8 bases fitting TRBD1. Germline trimming cut 3 bases from V and 0 bases from J; bases unmatched to any gene: 3. Germline loops: CDR1 MNHNS, CDR2 SASEGT. The CDR3 runs to 15 residues. The CDR3 DNA follows: TGTGCCAGCAGTGATGGACAGGGCAACCAAGAGACCCAGTACTTC. Protein: CASSDGQGNQETQYF.

This clonotype was detected only a few times. The rearrangement joins TRBV20-1 to TRBJ2-6; D gene uncertain. The length of the CDR3 is 15 residues. The germline CDR1 and CDR2 sequences are DFQATT and SNEGSKA (reference sequence). The V and J ends lost 3 bases and 0 bases respectively, with 9 bases between them. The CDR3: CSARVDGSGANVLTF. The CDR3 bases are TGCAGTGCTAGGGTGGATGGCTCTGGGGCCAACGTCCTGACTTTC.

CDR3 protein: CASSSLGRDRGLETQYF. The CDR3 nucleotides read TGTGCCAGCAGTTCCCTTGGTCGGGACAGGGGTTTAGAGACCCAGTACTTC. V gene TRBV12-3 or TRBV12-4 combines with J gene TRBJ2-5; TRBD1 agrees at 10 bases. V lost 4 bases to trimming and J lost 4 bases; unmatched junction nucleotides: 12. CDR3 size: 17 residues.